These 27 T cell receptor beta chains were sequenced from one sample in a study of cytomegalovirus exposure and HLA in healthy donors. Produced via immunoSEQ multiplex PCR; TCRdb's table is partial and in-frame only. The sample includes 150,000 or so clones, 85% to 90% of them seen just once. The material sequenced was PBMCs. The receptors were sampled from a woman aged 18-29 years in good health and CMV-seronegative.

J is TRBJ2-1 and V is TRBV4-1; the match to TRBD2 covers 9 bases. The CDR3 consists of 12 residues. Germline CDR1 is MGHRA and CDR2 is YSYEKL. J lost 15 bases, V lost 3 bases, and 6 bases had no gene match. CDR3 in amino acids: CASSHILAGLFF. CDR3 nucleotides: TGCGCCAGCAGCCACATTCTAGCGGGGTTGTTCTTC.

This chain uses TRBV7-9 with TRBJ1-3, with 8 bases matching TRBD1. The junction had 8 bases not matched to a gene; V was cut back by 6 bases and J by 4 bases. The germline CDR1 and CDR2 sequences are SEHNR and FQNEAQ (reference sequence). The CDR3 spans 15 residues. CDR3 sequence (DNA): TGTGCCAGCAGACCGGGACAGGAGGCAGGAAACACCATATATTTT. As protein: CASRPGQEAGNTIYF.

The DNA for the CDR3 is TGCGCCAGCAGCTTGGTTCGTCCGGGGATGGGCTCACCCCTCCACTTT. It is translated as CASSLVRPGMGSPLHF. The rearrangement joins TRBV5-1 to TRBJ1-6; D is undetermined. CDR3 length: 16 amino acids. Germline CDR1 and CDR2: SGHRS and YFSETQ. V gave up 0 bases and J gave up 10 bases, with 17 bases separating them.

The chain joins TRBV18 to TRBJ2-5; D is possibly TRBD2 (6 bases). Trimming left V 2 bases short and J 1 base short, with 14 bases between. The CDR3 extends over 16 amino acids. Germline V gene lookup returns CDR1 KGHSH and CDR2 LQKENI. CDR3 sequence: CASSPRAGTLQETQYF. DNA of the CDR3: TGTGCCAGCTCACCAAGGGCGGGGACGCTCCAAGAGACCCAGTACTTC.

The chain links TRBV11-2 to TRBJ1-2; D possibly corresponds to TRBD1 (6 bases). The CDR3 covers 15 residues. Germline V gene lookup returns CDR1 SGHAT and CDR2 FQNNGV. V lost 0 bases and J lost 8, with 16 bases in between. The DNA of the CDR3 is TGTGCCAGCAGCTTAGACCGACAGGTCCAGGAGGGCTACACCTTC. It translates to CASSLDRQVQEGYTF.

V usage is TRBV6-5 and J usage is TRBJ1-1; D not certain. The CDR3 loop spans 12 amino acids. Germline loops: CDR1 MNHEY, CDR2 SVGAGI. Trimming cost V 0 bases and J 7 bases, with 6 bases left between them. The CDR3 nucleotides read TGTGCCAGCAGTTACTCGTCCGGTGAAGCTTTCTTT. Translated: CASSYSSGEAFF.

The chain carries TRBV5-1 and TRBJ1-1, with a weak D call TRBD1 (5 bases). V lost 4 bases and J 2 bases, leaving 18 bases between the germline ends. The germline CDR1 and CDR2 sequences are SGHRS and YFSETQ. There are 16 residues in the CDR3. CDR3 in amino acids: CASSQRRADTNTEAFF. The CDR3 bases are TGCGCCAGCAGCCAACGGAGGGCGGACACCAACACTGAAGCTTTCTTT.

The V call is TRBV6-5, the J call TRBJ2-7; D remains ambiguous. CDR1 and CDR2 from the germline V gene are MNHEY and SVGAGI. V was shortened by 6 bases and J by 7 bases, with 16 bases between the two germline ends. The length of the CDR3 is 13 residues. The CDR3 DNA is TGTGCCAGCAGGATTACCCCTACTGAAGAGCAGTACTTC. As protein: CASRITPTEEQYF.

This clone was counted between two and nine times. The genes are TRBV9 and TRBJ2-3, with 8 bases that match TRBD2. The germline V gene encodes CDR1 SGDLS and CDR2 YYNGEE. CDR3 length equals 16 residues. The V gene end was trimmed by 3 bases and the J gene end by 0 bases; junction bases not matched to a gene: 6. The DNA for the CDR3 is TGTGCCAGCAGCGCTTTGGGGACTAGGAGCACAGATACGCAGTATTTT. It yields the protein CASSALGTRSTDTQYF.

This chain links TRBV5-6 with TRBJ1-2; weak D call: TRBD1 (5 bases). The length of the CDR3 is 15 residues. Germline CDR1 and CDR2: SGHDT and YYEEEE. V lost 0 bases to trimming and J lost 5 bases, with 14 bases between them. The CDR3 protein is CASSLAGGAGYGYTF. The CDR3 nucleotides read TGTGCCAGCAGCTTGGCCGGAGGGGCCGGGTATGGCTACACCTTC.

The chain carries TRBV5-1 and TRBJ2-2, with a possible D match to TRBD2 (6 bases). The CDR3 covers 15 residues. Between the trimmed V and J ends, which lost 3 bases and 4 bases, there was a span of 13 bases. Germline V gives CDR1 SGHRS, CDR2 YFSETQ. CDR3 sequence (DNA): TGCGCCAGCAGCTCTCGACTAGTCCGCACCGGGGAGCTGTTTTTT. Protein product: CASSSRLVRTGELFF. Supplemented by reference TRBV5-1 and TRBJ2-2, the full variable domain reads KAGVTQTPRYLIKTRGQQVTLSCSPISGHRSVSWYQQTPGQGLQFLFEYFSETQRNKGNFPGRFSGRQFSNSRSEMNVSTLELGDSALYLCASSSRLVRTGELFFGEGSRLTVL.

The J gene is TRBJ2-3, the V gene TRBV5-6; D might be TRBD1 (5 bases). CDR1 and CDR2 (germline): SGHDT, YYEEEE. The CDR3 contains 15 residues. The ends were cut back, 5 bases at V and 0 bases at J, with 13 bases in the middle. The CDR3 loop is CASSSPRVSTDTQYF. DNA of the CDR3: TGTGCCAGCAGTTCTCCCAGGGTGAGCACAGATACGCAGTATTTT.

This sequence joins TRBV5-5 and TRBJ1-2; D is possibly TRBD1 (5 bases). V lost 2 bases and J lost 4, with 12 bases in between. Germline CDR1 reads SGHKS; CDR2 reads YYEKEE (reference sequence). The CDR3 covers 14 residues. CDR3 protein: CASSLFDSPYGYTF. Written as DNA, the CDR3 is TGTGCCAGCAGCTTATTCGACAGCCCCTATGGCTACACCTTC.

The rearrangement joins TRBV9 to TRBJ1-2, with D uncertain. CDR3 length: 18 amino acids. Germline CDR1 and CDR2: SGDLS and YYNGEE. Trimming cost V 4 bases and J 5 bases, with 27 bases left between them. CDR3 residues: CASSPFGGNANINYGYTF. The DNA of the CDR3 is TGTGCCAGCAGCCCTTTTGGAGGGAACGCCAACATAAATTATGGCTACACCTTC. The complete variable domain, with remaining parts taken from reference TRBV9 and TRBJ1-2, reads DSGVTQTPKHLITATGQRVTLRCSPRSGDLSVYWYQQSLDQGLQFLIQYYNGEERAKGNILERFSAQQFPDLHSELNLSSLELGDSALYFCASSPFGGNANINYGYTFGSGTRLTVV.

The chain uses TRBV9 and TRBJ2-5; D not resolved. The V gene lost 0 bases and the J gene lost 5 bases, with 14 bases spanning the gap. From germline, CDR1 is SGDLS and CDR2 YYNGEE. The CDR3 has 15 residues. The CDR3, as DNA: TGTGCCAGCAGCGTAGCCCTTGGAGCTAGGGAGACCCAGTACTTC. Translated: CASSVALGARETQYF.

This chain uses TRBV4-1 with TRBJ2-7, with a tentative D call TRBD1 (6 bases). The V end lost 5 bases, the J end lost 0 bases, and 14 bases lay between the germline ends. The CDR3 totals 15 residues. The germline V gene encodes CDR1 MGHRA and CDR2 YSYEKL. CDR3 nucleotide sequence: TGCGCCAGCAGCTCCGCACAGGGACCCTCCTACGAGCAGTACTTC. Its translation: CASSSAQGPSYEQYF.

This sequence joins TRBV2 and TRBJ2-4; tentative D call: TRBD1 (6 bases). CDR1 is SNHLY, CDR2 FYNNEI, per germline. The CDR3 is 16 amino acids. Trimming pared 3 bases from V and 5 bases from J, leaving 17 bases between. The CDR3 bases are TGTGCCAGCAGTGATCTAGAGGGGGTGGAGGAAAACATTCAGTACTTC. It codes for CASSDLEGVEENIQYF.

Details on this clone: Just one base apart from a much larger clone, this may be a read error. The chain is built from TRBV7-2 and TRBJ1-1; D is unclear. V was trimmed by 1 base and J by 4 bases, leaving 10 bases between them. The CDR3 consists of 14 residues. Per germline, CDR1 SGHTA and CDR2 FQGNSA. The DNA for the CDR3 is TGTGCCAGCAGCTTAGATCGGAGGGTCACTGAAGCTTTCTTT. It specifies CASSLDRRVTEAFF.

This chain connects TRBV5-5 to TRBJ1-1; TRBD1 is a possible D gene (5 bases). V was shortened by 0 bases and J by 7 bases, with 10 bases between the two germline ends. CDR1 is SGHKS, CDR2 YYEKEE, per germline (reference sequence). There are 13 residues in the CDR3. The CDR3 reads CASSLVVQGEAFF. CDR3 bases: TGTGCCAGCAGCTTGGTTGTTCAGGGTGAAGCTTTCTTT.

The gene calls are TRBV2 and TRBJ2-3; 8 bases fit TRBD1. This CDR3 is built from 16 residues. Germline V gene data show CDR1 as SNHLY and CDR2 as FYNNEI. Losses at the gene ends were 7 bases for V and 5 bases for J; bases not matched to a gene: 14. The CDR3 spells CASTPRRDRYGDTQYF. CDR3 nucleotide sequence: TGTGCCAGCACCCCTCGGAGGGACAGGTATGGAGATACGCAGTATTTT. Looking up the rest from reference TRBV2 and TRBJ2-3 gives the full variable domain: EPEVTQTPSHQVTQMGQEVILRCVPISNHLYFYWYRQILGQKVEFLVSFYNNEISEKSEIFDDQFSVERPDGSNFTLKIRSTKLEDSAMYFCASTPRRDRYGDTQYFGPGTRLTVL.

The V and J genes are TRBV5-1 and TRBJ1-4; no firm D call. Per the germline V gene, CDR1 is SGHRS and CDR2 is YFSETQ. Trimming removed 0 bases at V and 7 bases at J, with 7 bases between. The CDR3 runs to 13 residues. For the CDR3, the DNA is TGCGCCAGCAGCTTGGGGTCCGGTGAAAAACTGTTTTTT. Translated: CASSLGSGEKLFF.

This sequence joins TRBV5-1 and TRBJ2-7; the D gene is possibly TRBD1 (6 bases). The CDR3 covers 16 residues. V shed 4 bases and J shed 0 bases, with 17 bases lying between them. Germline CDR1 and CDR2: SGHRS and YFSETQ. The CDR3 DNA sequence: TGCGCCAGCAGCACATCAAACAGGGATCCCTCCTACGAGCAGTACTTC. Translating it yields CASSTSNRDPSYEQYF.

The rearrangement links TRBV10-2 to TRBJ1-1, with a tentative D call TRBD1 (6 bases). CDR1 WSHSY and CDR2 SAAADI come from the germline V gene. Trimming pared 6 bases from V and 5 bases from J, leaving 10 bases between. The CDR3 length is 12 residues. The CDR3 DNA sequence: TGCGCCAGCAGAGAGGGGGGGACTGAAGCTTTCTTT. Translated, it gives CASREGGTEAFF.

The V call is TRBV19, the J call TRBJ2-2; possible D gene TRBD2, 8 bases. Germline-derived CDR1 and CDR2 are LNHDA and SQIVND (reference sequence). The CDR3 loop spans 17 amino acids. The V and J ends lost 8 bases and 5 bases respectively, with 24 bases between them. The CDR3 region has the DNA TGTGCCAGTGACGACAGGGTCACGGGACTAGGGACCGGGGAGCTGTTTTTT. Translated: CASDDRVTGLGTGELFF.

This chain links TRBV7-2 with TRBJ1-6, with no clear D. V lost 2 bases and J 5 bases, leaving 10 bases between the germline ends. The CDR3 sequence is 15 residues long. Germline CDR1 SGHTA, CDR2 FQGNSA. CDR3 DNA sequence: TGTGCCAGCAGCTTACCAGGCTTCGATAATTCACCCCTCCACTTT. Translating gives CASSLPGFDNSPLHF.

The V and J genes are TRBV9 and TRBJ1-2, with 8 bases aligning to TRBD1. Germline CDR1 reads SGDLS; CDR2 reads YYNGEE. The CDR3 covers 14 residues. The V gene end was trimmed by 3 bases and the J gene end by 6 bases; junction bases not matched to a gene: 7. This CDR3 reads CASSGWDRIDGYTF. The CDR3, as DNA: TGTGCCAGCAGCGGATGGGACAGGATTGATGGCTACACCTTC.

In DNA, the CDR3 is TGTGCCAGCAGCACCGACACCCATACGCAGTATTTT. This gives the protein CASSTDTHTQYF. V and J are TRBV7-2 and TRBJ2-3; D is uncertain. The CDR3 is made up of 12 amino acids. CDR1 is SGHTA, CDR2 FQGNSA, per germline. V lost 5 bases and J 7 bases, leaving 10 bases between the germline ends.